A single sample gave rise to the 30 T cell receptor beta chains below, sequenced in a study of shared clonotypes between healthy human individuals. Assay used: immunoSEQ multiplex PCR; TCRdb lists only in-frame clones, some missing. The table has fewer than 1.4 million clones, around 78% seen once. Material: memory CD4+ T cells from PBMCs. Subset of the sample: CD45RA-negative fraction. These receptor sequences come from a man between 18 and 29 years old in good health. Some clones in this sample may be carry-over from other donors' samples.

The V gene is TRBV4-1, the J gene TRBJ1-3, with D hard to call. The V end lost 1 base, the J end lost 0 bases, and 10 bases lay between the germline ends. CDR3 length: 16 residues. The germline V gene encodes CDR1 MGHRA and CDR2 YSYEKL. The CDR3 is CASSQGSRTSGNTIYF. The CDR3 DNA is TGCGCCAGCAGCCAAGGAAGCAGAACCTCTGGAAACACCATATATTTT.

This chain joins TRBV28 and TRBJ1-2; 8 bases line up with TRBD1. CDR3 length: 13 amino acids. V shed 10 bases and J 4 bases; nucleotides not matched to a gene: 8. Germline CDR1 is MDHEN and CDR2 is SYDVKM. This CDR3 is CAIQGAEGYGYTF. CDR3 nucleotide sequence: TGTGCCATCCAGGGGGCGGAAGGCTATGGCTACACCTTC.

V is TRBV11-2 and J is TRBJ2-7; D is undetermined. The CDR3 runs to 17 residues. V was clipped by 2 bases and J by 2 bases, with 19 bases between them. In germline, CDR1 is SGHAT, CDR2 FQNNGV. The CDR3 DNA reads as TGTGCCAGCAGCTTAAACTTTCTAGAAGTGATTGCCTACGAGCAGTACTTC. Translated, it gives CASSLNFLEVIAYEQYF. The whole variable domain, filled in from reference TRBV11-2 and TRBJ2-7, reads EAGVAQSPRYKIIEKRQSVAFWCNPISGHATLYWYQQILGQGPKLLIQFQNNGVVDDSQLPKDRFSAERLKGVDSTLKIQPAKLEDSAVYLCASSLNFLEVIAYEQYFGPGTRLTVT.

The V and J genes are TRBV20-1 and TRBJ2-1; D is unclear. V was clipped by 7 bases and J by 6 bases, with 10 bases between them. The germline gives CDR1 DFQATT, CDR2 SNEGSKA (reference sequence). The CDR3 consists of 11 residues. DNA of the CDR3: TGCAGTGGCACTTGGGCCAATGAGCAGTTCTTC. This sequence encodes CSGTWANEQFF.

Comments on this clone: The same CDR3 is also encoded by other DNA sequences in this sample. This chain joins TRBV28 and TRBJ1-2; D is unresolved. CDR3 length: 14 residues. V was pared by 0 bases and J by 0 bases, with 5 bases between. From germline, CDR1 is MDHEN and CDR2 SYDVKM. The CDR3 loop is CASSLWGPNYGYTF. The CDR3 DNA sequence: TGTGCCAGCAGTTTATGGGGTCCTAACTATGGCTACACCTTC.

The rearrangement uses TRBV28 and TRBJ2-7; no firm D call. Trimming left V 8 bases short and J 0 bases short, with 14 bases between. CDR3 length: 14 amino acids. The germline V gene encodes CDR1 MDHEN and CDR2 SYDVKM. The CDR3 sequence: CASGTLLPSYEQYF. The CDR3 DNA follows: TGTGCCAGCGGTACACTTTTACCCTCCTACGAGCAGTACTTC.

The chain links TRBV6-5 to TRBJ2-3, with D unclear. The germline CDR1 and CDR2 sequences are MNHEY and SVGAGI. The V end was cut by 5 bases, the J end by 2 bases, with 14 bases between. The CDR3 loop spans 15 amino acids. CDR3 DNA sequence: TGTGCCAGCAGTACCCCGCGCGGATTCACAGATACGCAGTATTTT. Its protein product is CASSTPRGFTDTQYF.

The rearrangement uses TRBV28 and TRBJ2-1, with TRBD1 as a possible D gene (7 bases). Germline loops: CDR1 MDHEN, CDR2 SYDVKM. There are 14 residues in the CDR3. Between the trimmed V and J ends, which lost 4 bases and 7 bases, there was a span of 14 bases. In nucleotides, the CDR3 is TGTGCCAGCAGTTGGCGGGACAGTTGGAATGAGCAGTTCTTC. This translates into CASSWRDSWNEQFF.

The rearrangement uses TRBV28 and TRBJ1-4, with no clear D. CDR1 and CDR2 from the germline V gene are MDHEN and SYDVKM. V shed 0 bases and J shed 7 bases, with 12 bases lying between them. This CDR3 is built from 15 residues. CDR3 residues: CASSLWAGSAEKLFF. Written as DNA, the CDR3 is TGTGCCAGCAGTTTATGGGCGGGGTCCGCTGAAAAACTGTTTTTT. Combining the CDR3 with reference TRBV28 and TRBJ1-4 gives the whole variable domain DVKVTQSSRYLVKRTGEKVFLECVQDMDHENMFWYRQDPGLGLRLIYFSYDVKMKEKGDIPEGYSVSREKKERFSLILESASTNQTSMYLCASSLWAGSAEKLFFGSGTQLSVL.

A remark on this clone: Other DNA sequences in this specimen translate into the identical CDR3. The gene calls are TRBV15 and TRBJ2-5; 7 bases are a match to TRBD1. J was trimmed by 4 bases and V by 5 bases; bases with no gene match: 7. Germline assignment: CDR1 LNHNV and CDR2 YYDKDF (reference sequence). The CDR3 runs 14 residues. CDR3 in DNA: TGTGCCACCAGCCGGAGGACAGGCGGAGAGACCCAGTACTTC. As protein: CATSRRTGGETQYF.

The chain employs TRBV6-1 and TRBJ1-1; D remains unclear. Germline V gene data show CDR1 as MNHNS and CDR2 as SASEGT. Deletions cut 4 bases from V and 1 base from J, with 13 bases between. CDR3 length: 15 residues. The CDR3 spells CASSGLLLTNTEAFF. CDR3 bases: TGTGCCAGCAGTGGCCTCCTACTCACGAACACTGAAGCTTTCTTT.

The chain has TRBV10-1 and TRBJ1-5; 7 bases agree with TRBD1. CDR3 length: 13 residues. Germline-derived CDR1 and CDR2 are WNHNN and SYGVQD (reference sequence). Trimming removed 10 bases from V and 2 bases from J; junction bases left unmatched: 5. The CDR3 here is CATPDRGNQPQHF. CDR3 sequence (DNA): TGCGCCACACCTGACAGGGGCAATCAGCCCCAGCATTTT.

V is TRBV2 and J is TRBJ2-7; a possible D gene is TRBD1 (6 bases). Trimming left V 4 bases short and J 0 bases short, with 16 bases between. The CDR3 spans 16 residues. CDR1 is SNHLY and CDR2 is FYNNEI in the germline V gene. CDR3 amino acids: CASSVLNTGSSYEQYF. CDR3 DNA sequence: TGTGCCAGCAGTGTATTAAATACAGGGAGCTCCTACGAGCAGTACTTC.

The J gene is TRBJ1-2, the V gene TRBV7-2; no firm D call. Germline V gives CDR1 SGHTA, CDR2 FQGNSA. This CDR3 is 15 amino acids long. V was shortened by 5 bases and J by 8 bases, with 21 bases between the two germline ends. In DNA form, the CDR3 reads TGTGCCAGCAGCCCAAAAAGGCATTTTGGGGAGGGCTACACCTTC. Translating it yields CASSPKRHFGEGYTF.

The CDR3 spells CASSKFRWNTDTQYF. Written as DNA, the CDR3 is TGTGCCAGCAGCAAATTTAGGTGGAACACAGATACGCAGTATTTT. The chain uses TRBV7-2 and TRBJ2-3; D gene unclear. The germline gives CDR1 SGHTA, CDR2 FQGNSA. Between the trimmed V and J ends, which lost 5 bases and 2 bases, there was a span of 14 bases. There are 15 residues in the CDR3.

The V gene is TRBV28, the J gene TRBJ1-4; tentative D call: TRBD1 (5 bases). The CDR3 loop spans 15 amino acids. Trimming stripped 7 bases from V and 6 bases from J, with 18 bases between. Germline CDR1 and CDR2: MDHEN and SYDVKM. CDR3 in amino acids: CASNSVRGGDEKLFF. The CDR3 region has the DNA TGTGCCAGCAACTCTGTGAGGGGAGGGGATGAAAAACTGTTTTTT.

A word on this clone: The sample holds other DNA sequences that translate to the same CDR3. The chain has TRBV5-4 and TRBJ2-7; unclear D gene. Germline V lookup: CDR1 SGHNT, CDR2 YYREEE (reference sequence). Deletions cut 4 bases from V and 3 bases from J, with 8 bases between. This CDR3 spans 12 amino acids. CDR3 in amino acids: CASSADHYEQYF. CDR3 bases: TGTGCCAGCAGCGCGGATCACTACGAGCAGTACTTC.

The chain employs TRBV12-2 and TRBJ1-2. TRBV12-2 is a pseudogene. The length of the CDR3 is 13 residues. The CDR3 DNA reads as TGTGCAAGTCGCTTAGCCATGAATTATGGCTACACCTTC. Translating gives CASRLAMNYGYTF.

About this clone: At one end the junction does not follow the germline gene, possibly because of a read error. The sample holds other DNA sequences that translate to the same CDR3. CDR3 DNA: TGTGCCAGCTCACCTGACGGGGCTGGGAACACCATATATTTT. Encoded protein: CASSPDGAGNTIYF. The chain is built from TRBV18 and TRBJ1-3, with D maybe TRBD1 (5 bases). From germline, CDR1 is KGHSH and CDR2 LQKENI. CDR3 size: 14 residues.

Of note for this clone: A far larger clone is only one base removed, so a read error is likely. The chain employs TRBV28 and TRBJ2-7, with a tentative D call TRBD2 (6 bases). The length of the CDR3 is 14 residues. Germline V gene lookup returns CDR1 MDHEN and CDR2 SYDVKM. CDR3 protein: CASSYAGFSYGQYF. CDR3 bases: TGTGCCAGCAGTTATGCGGGATTCTCCTACGGGCAGTACTTC.

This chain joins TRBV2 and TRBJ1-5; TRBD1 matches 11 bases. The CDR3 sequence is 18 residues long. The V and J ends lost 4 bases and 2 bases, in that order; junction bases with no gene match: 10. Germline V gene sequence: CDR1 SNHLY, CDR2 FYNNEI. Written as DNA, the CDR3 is TGTGCCAGCAGTGCCGGGACAGGGGGGGCGGTGGGCAATCAGCCCCAGCATTTT. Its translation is CASSAGTGGAVGNQPQHF.

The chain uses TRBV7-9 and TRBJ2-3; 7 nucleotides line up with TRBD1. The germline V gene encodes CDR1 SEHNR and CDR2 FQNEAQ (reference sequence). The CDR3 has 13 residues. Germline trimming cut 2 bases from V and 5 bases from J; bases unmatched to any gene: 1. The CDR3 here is CASSLYRGDTQYF. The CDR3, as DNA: TGTGCCAGCAGCTTATACAGGGGAGATACGCAGTATTTT. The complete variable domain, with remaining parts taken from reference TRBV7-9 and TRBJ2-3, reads DTGVSQNPRHKITKRGQNVTFRCDPISEHNRLYWYRQTLGQGPEFLTYFQNEAQLEKSRLLSDRFSAERPKGSFSTLEIQRTEQGDSAMYLCASSLYRGDTQYFGPGTRLTVL.

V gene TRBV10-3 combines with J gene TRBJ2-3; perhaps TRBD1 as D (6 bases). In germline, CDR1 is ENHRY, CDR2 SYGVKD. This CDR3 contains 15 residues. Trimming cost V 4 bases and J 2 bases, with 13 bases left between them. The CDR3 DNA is TGTGCCATCAGTGGAGCAGGGGCCGACACAGATACGCAGTATTTT. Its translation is CAISGAGADTDTQYF.

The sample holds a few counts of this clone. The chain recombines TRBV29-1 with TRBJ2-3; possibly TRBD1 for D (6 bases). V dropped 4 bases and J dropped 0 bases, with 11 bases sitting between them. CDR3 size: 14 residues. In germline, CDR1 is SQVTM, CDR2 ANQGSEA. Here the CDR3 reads CSVVGDRSTDTQYF. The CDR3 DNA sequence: TGCAGCGTTGTTGGAGACAGGAGCACAGATACGCAGTATTTT.

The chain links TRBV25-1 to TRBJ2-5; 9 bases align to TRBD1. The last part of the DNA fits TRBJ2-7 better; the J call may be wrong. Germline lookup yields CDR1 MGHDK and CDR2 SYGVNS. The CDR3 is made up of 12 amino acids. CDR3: CASGTGTYEQYF. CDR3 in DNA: TGTGCCAGCGGGACAGGGACCTACGAGCAGTACTTC.

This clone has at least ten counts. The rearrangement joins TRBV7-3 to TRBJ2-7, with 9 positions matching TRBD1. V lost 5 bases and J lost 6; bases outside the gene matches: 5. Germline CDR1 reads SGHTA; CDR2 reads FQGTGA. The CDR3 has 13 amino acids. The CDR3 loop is CASSATGGGEQYF. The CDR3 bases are TGTGCCAGCAGCGCCACAGGGGGCGGCGAGCAGTACTTC.

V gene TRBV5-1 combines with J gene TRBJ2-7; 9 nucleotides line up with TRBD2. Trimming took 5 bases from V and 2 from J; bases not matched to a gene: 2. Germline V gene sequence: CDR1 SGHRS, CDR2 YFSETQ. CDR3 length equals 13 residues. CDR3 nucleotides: TGCGCCAGCAGGGCGGGAGGGGCCTACGAGCAGTACTTC. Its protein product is CASRAGGAYEQYF.

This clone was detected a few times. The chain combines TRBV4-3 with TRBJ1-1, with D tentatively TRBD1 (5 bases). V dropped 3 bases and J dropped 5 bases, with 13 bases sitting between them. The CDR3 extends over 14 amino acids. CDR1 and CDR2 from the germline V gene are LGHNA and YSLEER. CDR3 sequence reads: CASSHPIRETEAFF. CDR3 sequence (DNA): TGCGCCAGCAGCCATCCTATCAGGGAAACTGAAGCTTTCTTT.

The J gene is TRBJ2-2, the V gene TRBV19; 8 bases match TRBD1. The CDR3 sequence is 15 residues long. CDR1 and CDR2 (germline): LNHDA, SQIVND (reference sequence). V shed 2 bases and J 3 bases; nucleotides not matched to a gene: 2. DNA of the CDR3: TGTGCCAGTAGTATACTGGACAGGGACACCGGGGAGCTGTTTTTT. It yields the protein CASSILDRDTGELFF.

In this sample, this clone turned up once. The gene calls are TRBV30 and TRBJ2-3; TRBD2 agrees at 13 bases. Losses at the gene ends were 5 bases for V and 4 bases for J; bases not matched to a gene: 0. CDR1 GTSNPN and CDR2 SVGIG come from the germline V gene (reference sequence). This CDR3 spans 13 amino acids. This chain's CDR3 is CAWGLAGADTQYF. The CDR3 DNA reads TGTGCCTGGGGACTAGCGGGAGCAGATACGCAGTATTTT. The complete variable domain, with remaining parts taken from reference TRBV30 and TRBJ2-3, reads SQTIHQWPATLVQPVGSPLSLECTVEGTSNPNLYWYRQAAGRGLQLLFYSVGIGQISSEVPQNLSASRPQDRQFILSSKKLLLSDSGFYLCAWGLAGADTQYFGPGTRLTVL.